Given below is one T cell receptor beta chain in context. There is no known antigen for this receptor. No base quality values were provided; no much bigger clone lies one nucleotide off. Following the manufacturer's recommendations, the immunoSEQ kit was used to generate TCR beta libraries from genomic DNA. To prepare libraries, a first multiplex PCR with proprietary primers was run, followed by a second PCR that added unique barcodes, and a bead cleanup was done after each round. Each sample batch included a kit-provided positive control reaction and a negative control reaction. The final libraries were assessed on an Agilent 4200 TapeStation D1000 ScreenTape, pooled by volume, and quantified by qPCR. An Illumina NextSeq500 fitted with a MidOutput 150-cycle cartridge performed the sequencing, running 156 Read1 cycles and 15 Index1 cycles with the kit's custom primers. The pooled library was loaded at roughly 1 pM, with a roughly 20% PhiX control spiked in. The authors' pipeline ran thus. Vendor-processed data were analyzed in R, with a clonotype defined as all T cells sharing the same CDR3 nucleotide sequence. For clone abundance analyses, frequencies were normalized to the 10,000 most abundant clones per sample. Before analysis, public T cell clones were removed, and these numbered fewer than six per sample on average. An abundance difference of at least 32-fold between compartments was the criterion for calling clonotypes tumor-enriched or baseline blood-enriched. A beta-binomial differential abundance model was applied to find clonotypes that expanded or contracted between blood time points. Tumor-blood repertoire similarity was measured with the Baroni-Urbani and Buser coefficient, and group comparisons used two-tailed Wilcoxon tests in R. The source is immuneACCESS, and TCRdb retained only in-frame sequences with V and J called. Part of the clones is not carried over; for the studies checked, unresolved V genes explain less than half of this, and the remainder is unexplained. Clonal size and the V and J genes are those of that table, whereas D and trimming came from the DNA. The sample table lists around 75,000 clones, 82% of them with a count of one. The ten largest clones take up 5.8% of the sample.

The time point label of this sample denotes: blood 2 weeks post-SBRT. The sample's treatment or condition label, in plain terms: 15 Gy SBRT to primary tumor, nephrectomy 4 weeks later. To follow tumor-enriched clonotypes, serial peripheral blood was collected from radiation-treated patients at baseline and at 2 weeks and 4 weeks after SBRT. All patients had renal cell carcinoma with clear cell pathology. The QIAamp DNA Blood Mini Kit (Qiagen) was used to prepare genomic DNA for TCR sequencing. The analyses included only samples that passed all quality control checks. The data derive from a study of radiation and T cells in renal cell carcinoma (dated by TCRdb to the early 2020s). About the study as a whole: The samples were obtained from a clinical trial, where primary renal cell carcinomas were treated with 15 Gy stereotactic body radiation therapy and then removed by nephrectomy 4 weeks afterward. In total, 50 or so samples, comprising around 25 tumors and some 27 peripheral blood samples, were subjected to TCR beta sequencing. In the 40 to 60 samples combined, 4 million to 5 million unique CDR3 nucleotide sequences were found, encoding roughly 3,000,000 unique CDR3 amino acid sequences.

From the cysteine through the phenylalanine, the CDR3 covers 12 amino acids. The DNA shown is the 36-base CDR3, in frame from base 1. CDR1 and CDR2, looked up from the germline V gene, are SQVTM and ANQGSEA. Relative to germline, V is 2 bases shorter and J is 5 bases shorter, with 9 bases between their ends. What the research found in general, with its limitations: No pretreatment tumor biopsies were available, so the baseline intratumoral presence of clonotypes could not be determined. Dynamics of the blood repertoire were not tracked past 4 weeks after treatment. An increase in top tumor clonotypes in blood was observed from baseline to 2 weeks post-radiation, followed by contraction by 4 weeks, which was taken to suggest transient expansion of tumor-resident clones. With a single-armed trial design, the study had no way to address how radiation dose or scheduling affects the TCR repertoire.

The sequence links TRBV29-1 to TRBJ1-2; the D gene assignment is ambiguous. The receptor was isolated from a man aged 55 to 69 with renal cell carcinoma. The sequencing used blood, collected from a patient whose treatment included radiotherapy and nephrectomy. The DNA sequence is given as TGCAGCGTTGAATCCCCAGGATATGGCTACACCTTC. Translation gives CSVESPGYGYTF. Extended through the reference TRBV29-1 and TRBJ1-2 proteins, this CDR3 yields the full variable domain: SAVISQKPSRDICQRGTSLTIQCQVDSQVTMMFWYRQQPGQSLTLIATANQGSEATYESGFVIDKFPISRPNLTFSTLTVSNMSPEDSSIYLCSVESPGYGYTFGSGTRLTVV.